The 32 T cell receptor beta chains below all came from one sample that was sequenced in a study of control samples from healthy donors and cancer patients (TCRdb year 2020). The library was made by the immunoSEQ multiplex PCR assay. TCRdb mirrors the immuneACCESS table, restricted to in-frame sequences. Some clones are absent from its copies; in checked studies, under half trace to an unresolved V gene, and the reason for the others is unknown. The sample has about 170,000 clones on record, about 93% of them singletons. The top ten constitute approximately 4% of the sample. The sequencing sample was made of blood. Source of these receptors: a woman in her sixties in good health.

This clone is a singleton in its sample. The chain uses TRBV30 and TRBJ1-1, with TRBD1 identical over 8 bases. The CDR3 contains 13 residues. Germline loops: CDR1 GTSNPN, CDR2 SVGIG (reference sequence). V lost 5 bases to trimming and J lost 2 bases; unmatched junction nucleotides: 4. CDR3 DNA: TGTGCCTGGGCGACAGGGGCAAACACTGAAGCTTTCTTT. Translating it yields CAWATGANTEAFF.

The chain employs TRBV7-3 and TRBJ2-2, with a tentative D call TRBD1 (5 bases). CDR1 and CDR2 from the germline V gene are SGHTA and FQGTGA. The CDR3 length is 16 residues. The V gene lost 2 bases and the J gene lost 7 bases, with 17 bases spanning the gap. CDR3 amino acids: CASSLSRAGFGGELFF. The CDR3 DNA follows: TGTGCCAGCAGCTTATCGCGCGCAGGGTTTGGCGGGGAGCTGTTTTTT.

The sample holds one count of this clone. The rearrangement links TRBV5-1 to TRBJ2-3; D tentatively fits TRBD1 or TRBD2 (6 bases each). The V gene's germline CDR1 is SGHRS and CDR2 YFSETQ. Deletions cut 0 bases from V and 3 bases from J, with 11 bases between. The CDR3 consists of 15 residues. The CDR3 sequence is CASSLVGGLTDTQYF. In DNA form, the CDR3 reads TGCGCCAGCAGCTTGGTAGGGGGGTTGACAGATACGCAGTATTTT.

The rearrangement uses TRBV7-4 and TRBJ2-5, with unresolved D. The germline V gene has CDR1 SGHVT and CDR2 SQSDAQ. V lost 9 bases and J 2 bases, leaving 4 bases between the germline ends. The CDR3 has 10 residues. The CDR3 DNA is TGTGCCAGTCCTCAAGAGACCCAGTACTTC. This gives the protein CASPQETQYF.

The chain joins TRBV6-2 or TRBV6-3 to TRBJ2-5; tentatively, D is TRBD1 or TRBD2 (5 bases each). The germline V gene encodes CDR1 MNHEY and CDR2 SVGEGT. V dropped 0 bases and J dropped 1 base, with 9 bases sitting between them. The CDR3 contains 15 residues. The CDR3 reads CASSYSAGSQETQYF. CDR3 in DNA: TGTGCCAGCAGTTACTCGGCAGGGAGCCAAGAGACCCAGTACTTC.

The chain carries TRBV12-2 and TRBJ1-5. TRBV12-2 is designated a pseudogene. This CDR3 has 14 residues. Written as DNA, the CDR3 is TGTGCAAGTCGCTTAGTTGGAGGTCGGCAGCCCCAGCATTTT. This gives the protein CASRLVGGRQPQHF.

V usage is TRBV7-2 and J usage is TRBJ2-7; 11 positions match TRBD2. Per germline, CDR1 SGHTA and CDR2 FQGNSA. The junction had 4 bases not matched to a gene; V was cut back by 4 bases and J by 2 bases. The length of the CDR3 is 15 residues. The DNA of the CDR3 is TGTGCCAGCAGCTGGGGACTAGCGGAAGCCTACGAGCAGTACTTC. As protein: CASSWGLAEAYEQYF.

The V and J genes are TRBV2 and TRBJ1-6; 8 positions agree with TRBD1. The CDR3 has 15 residues. CDR1 SNHLY and CDR2 FYNNEI come from the germline V gene. V lost 6 bases, J lost 7 bases, and 8 bases stayed unmatched. In DNA form, the CDR3 reads TGTGCCAGCAGGCCGTTACAGGGGGGAAATTCACCCCTCCACTTT. This gives the protein CASRPLQGGNSPLHF.

This rearrangement joins TRBV5-1 to TRBJ2-1; D might be TRBD2 (5 bases). Trimming stripped 0 bases from V and 6 bases from J, with 13 bases between. Germline V gives CDR1 SGHRS, CDR2 YFSETQ. The CDR3 extends over 15 amino acids. The CDR3 nucleotides are TGCGCCAGCAGCTTGGCCCCCGGGGAGCTCAATGAGCAGTTCTTC. Its translation is CASSLAPGELNEQFF.

The genes are TRBV5-3 and TRBJ2-7; tentatively, D is TRBD1 (6 bases). TRBV5-3 belongs to the ORF category, with a function that is uncertain. Trimming stripped 6 bases from V and 4 bases from J, with 17 bases between. This CDR3 has 14 residues. The CDR3, as DNA: TGTGCCAGAACACAGGGACCCGGGCGGTACGAGCAGTACTTC. This codes for CARTQGPGRYEQYF.

The chain is built from TRBV3-1 (or the pseudogene TRBV3-2) and TRBJ1-1; 12 bases line up with TRBD1. CDR3 length: 14 residues. Germline V gene sequence: CDR1 LGHDT, CDR2 YNNKEL (reference sequence). V lost 6 bases and J lost 10; bases outside the gene matches: 9. CDR3 coding DNA: TGTGCCAGCAGTCCCGGGACAGGGGGCATGAGAGCTTTCTTT. Translated, it gives CASSPGTGGMRAFF.

J is TRBJ2-1 and V is TRBV3-1 (or the pseudogene TRBV3-2); 9 bases align to TRBD1. Looked up from germline, CDR1 is LGHDT and CDR2 is YNNKEL (reference sequence). The CDR3 has 15 residues. Trimming removed 5 bases from V and 4 bases from J; junction bases left unmatched: 6. The CDR3 nucleotides are TGTGCCAGCAGCGACGACAGGGGGGTGTACAATGAGCAGTTCTTC. Protein: CASSDDRGVYNEQFF.

The rearrangement joins TRBV6-6 to TRBJ1-2, with TRBD1 matching 7 bases. The V and J ends lost 5 bases and 4 bases, in that order; junction bases with no gene match: 10. The CDR3 consists of 15 residues. CDR1 MNHNY and CDR2 SVGAGI come from the germline V gene (reference sequence). Here the CDR3 DNA reads TGTGCCAGCAGTAAACCGAACAGGGGCTCCTATGGCTACACCTTC. Translation: CASSKPNRGSYGYTF.

This clone has only a few counts. The rearrangement joins TRBV2 to TRBJ1-1; possibly TRBD1 for D (5 bases). Germline V gene sequence: CDR1 SNHLY, CDR2 FYNNEI. The length of the CDR3 is 15 residues. The V end was cut by 7 bases, the J end by 0 bases, with 15 bases between. This CDR3 is CASILGRGMNTEAFF. The CDR3 region has the DNA TGTGCCAGCATCCTCGGGAGGGGTATGAACACTGAAGCTTTCTTT. Full variable domain (rest looked up from reference TRBV2 and TRBJ1-1): EPEVTQTPSHQVTQMGQEVILRCVPISNHLYFYWYRQILGQKVEFLVSFYNNEISEKSEIFDDQFSVERPDGSNFTLKIRSTKLEDSAMYFCASILGRGMNTEAFFGQGTRLTVV.

The chain recombines TRBV9 with TRBJ1-2, with TRBD1 as a possible D gene (6 bases). V shed 0 bases and J shed 4 bases, with 10 bases lying between them. The CDR3 covers 14 residues. Germline V gene data show CDR1 as SGDLS and CDR2 as YYNGEE. The CDR3 nucleotides read TGTGCCAGCAGCGTAGAGGGCAGGGGCTATGGCTACACCTTC. Translating it yields CASSVEGRGYGYTF.

The V call is TRBV6-2 or TRBV6-3, the J call TRBJ1-1; D uncertain. CDR3 size: 12 residues. Germline V lookup: CDR1 MNHEY, CDR2 SVGEGT. V lost 6 bases, J lost 4 bases, and 9 bases lay in between. The DNA of the CDR3 is TGTGCCAGCAGCCCAGGCGGCACTGAAGCTTTCTTT. Residues: CASSPGGTEAFF.

Here the CDR3 reads CASSDQGAPDTQYF. In DNA form, the CDR3 reads TGTGCCAGCAGCGACCAGGGGGCGCCCGATACGCAGTATTTT. This sequence joins TRBV5-5 and TRBJ2-3; 8 bases are a match to TRBD1. The CDR3 totals 14 residues. In germline, CDR1 is SGHKS, CDR2 YYEKEE (reference sequence). V lost 4 bases and J lost 6; bases outside the gene matches: 7.

The chain links TRBV19 to TRBJ1-5; 7 bases map to TRBD1. Germline loops: CDR1 LNHDA, CDR2 SQIVND (reference sequence). The CDR3 length is 20 residues. With 5 bases clipped from V and 0 bases from J, the junction kept 19 bases outside the gene matches. In DNA form, the CDR3 reads TGTGCCAGTAGTCATAATCGACAGGGACGCCCGTTTTATAGCAATCAGCCCCAGCATTTT. This gives the protein CASSHNRQGRPFYSNQPQHF.

The rearrangement joins TRBV5-1 to TRBJ2-7; D possibly matches TRBD1 or TRBD2 (5 bases each). From germline, CDR1 is SGHRS and CDR2 YFSETQ. Trimming stripped 4 bases from V and 1 base from J, with 15 bases between. The CDR3 has 15 amino acids. The CDR3 DNA reads TGCGCCAGCAGCCAGGAACCGGGACGGTCCTACGAGCAGTACTTC. Encoded protein: CASSQEPGRSYEQYF.

The chain combines TRBV7-8 with TRBJ1-2; D not resolved. V was pared by 1 base and J by 0 bases, with 18 bases between. CDR3 length: 18 amino acids. From germline, CDR1 is SGHVS and CDR2 FQNEAQ. The CDR3: CASSLVPERTSANYGYTF. CDR3 in DNA: TGTGCCAGCAGCTTAGTTCCGGAGCGGACTTCAGCTAACTATGGCTACACCTTC.

The chain uses TRBV4-1 and TRBJ2-1; 13 bases map to TRBD2. In germline, CDR1 is MGHRA, CDR2 YSYEKL. This CDR3 comprises 16 residues. The V and J ends lost 1 base and 8 bases, in that order; junction bases with no gene match: 5. CDR3 residues: CASSQGLAGGRDEQFF. Written as DNA, the CDR3 is TGCGCCAGCAGCCAAGGACTAGCGGGGGGCCGCGATGAGCAGTTCTTC.

This chain connects TRBV24-1 to TRBJ1-1; a weak D match, TRBD1 (5 bases). In germline, CDR1 is KGHDR, CDR2 SFDVKD. This CDR3 has 16 amino acids. Trimming removed 2 bases from V and 4 bases from J, with 16 bases in between. CDR3 sequence (DNA): TGTGCCACCAGTGATTGTCCGGGACGGAGACTCACTGAAGCTTTCTTT. Its translation is CATSDCPGRRLTEAFF.

J is TRBJ1-1 and V is TRBV11-2, with D perhaps matching TRBD1 (6 bases). The germline V gene has CDR1 SGHAT and CDR2 FQNNGV. The germline V and J ends were trimmed by 1 base and 4 bases, with 13 bases remaining between them. This CDR3 contains 15 residues. The CDR3 region is CASSLGARGGTEAFF. In DNA, the CDR3 is TGTGCCAGCAGCTTAGGAGCTCGAGGGGGCACTGAAGCTTTCTTT.

The V and J genes are TRBV18 and TRBJ1-1; D perhaps matches TRBD1 (6 bases). This CDR3 spans 15 amino acids. Trimming took off 3 bases at V and 0 bases at J, with 11 bases between the two ends. Germline values: CDR1 KGHSH, CDR2 LQKENI. The CDR3, as DNA: TGTGCCAGCTCACCCAGACAGGAGATGAACACTGAAGCTTTCTTT. This gives the protein CASSPRQEMNTEAFF.

The genes are TRBV7-2 and TRBJ2-5; D possibly matches TRBD1 or TRBD2 (5 bases each). The CDR3 contains 14 residues. Trimming removed 7 bases from V and 5 bases from J, with 17 bases in between. Germline loops: CDR1 SGHTA, CDR2 FQGNSA. Here the CDR3 reads CASKRGEGSETQYF. CDR3 in DNA: TGTGCCAGCAAAAGGGGAGAGGGGAGTGAGACCCAGTACTTC. Together with reference TRBV7-2 and TRBJ2-5, the CDR3 gives the full variable domain: GAGVSQSPSNKVTEKGKDVELRCDPISGHTALYWYRQSLGQGLEFLIYFQGNSAPDKSGLPSDRFSAERTGGSVSTLTIQRTQQEDSAVYLCASKRGEGSETQYFGPGTRLLVL.

A word on this clone: The same CDR3 also results from other DNA sequences found in this sample. The DNA of the CDR3 is TGCGCCAGCAGCTACGGTGGGGGGAAGGAGACCCAGTACTTC. Its protein product is CASSYGGGKETQYF. This chain uses TRBV5-1 with TRBJ2-5; D is perhaps TRBD2 (6 bases). Germline values: CDR1 SGHRS, CDR2 YFSETQ. The ends were cut back, 3 bases at V and 5 bases at J, with 14 bases in the middle. The CDR3 is made up of 14 amino acids.

The chain combines TRBV5-6 with TRBJ1-6; D is uncertain. The V gene's germline CDR1 is SGHDT and CDR2 YYEEEE. The germline V and J ends were trimmed by 0 bases and 9 bases, with 13 bases remaining between them. The CDR3 has 15 amino acids. This chain's CDR3 is CASSLGHLKGSPLHF. CDR3 nucleotides: TGTGCCAGCAGCTTGGGGCACCTGAAAGGTTCACCCCTCCACTTT.

This rearrangement joins TRBV29-1 to TRBJ1-2, with a weak D call TRBD1 (6 bases). Germline values: CDR1 SQVTM, CDR2 ANQGSEA. V gave up 8 bases and J gave up 3 bases, with 16 bases separating them. This CDR3 is 13 amino acids long. Here the CDR3 DNA reads TGCAGCACCGAAGAGGACAGCCACTATGGCTACACCTTC. Its translation: CSTEEDSHYGYTF.

The V gene is TRBV5-4, the J gene TRBJ1-1; 7 bases line up with TRBD1. Looked up from germline, CDR1 is SGHNT and CDR2 is YYREEE (reference sequence). This CDR3 spans 16 amino acids. The V segment lost 4 bases and the J segment 11 bases; nucleotides outside the gene matches: 20. CDR3 bases: TGTGCCAGCAGCGGGTCCCCAGGGACAGATTCGATCCGCGCTTTCTTT. It codes for CASSGSPGTDSIRAFF. Based on the CDR3 plus reference TRBV5-4 and TRBJ1-1, the full variable domain is ETGVTQSPTHLIKTRGQQVTLRCSSQSGHNTVSWYQQALGQGPQFIFQYYREEENGRGNFPPRFSGLQFPNYSSELNVNALELDDSALYLCASSGSPGTDSIRAFFGQGTRLTVV.

There are a few counts of this clone. An end of the junction does not agree with germline; a read error may underlie this. The V gene is TRBV10-3, the J gene TRBJ1-2; a possible D gene is TRBD1 (5 bases). This CDR3 is built from 11 residues. Germline CDR1 is ENHRY and CDR2 is SYGVKD. CDR3 protein: CAISETRGAVF. For the CDR3, the DNA is TGTGCCATCAGTGAAACGAGGGGCGCAGTCTTC.

The rearrangement links TRBV27 to TRBJ2-7; D is ambiguous. The CDR3 is 13 amino acids. V gave up 7 bases and J gave up 2 bases, with 12 bases separating them. The germline gives CDR1 MNHEY, CDR2 SMNVEV (reference sequence). Written as DNA, the CDR3 is TGTGCCAGCATGCACCGGGCCACCTACGAGCAGTACTTC. As protein: CASMHRATYEQYF.

This clone was seen a single time. The chain combines TRBV6-5 with TRBJ1-5; tentative D call: TRBD1 (6 bases). Per the germline V gene, CDR1 is MNHEY and CDR2 is SVGAGI. The CDR3 is made up of 13 amino acids. V lost 8 bases, J lost 7 bases, and 15 bases lay in between. This chain's CDR3 is CASGGTGSQPQHF. As DNA, the CDR3 is TGTGCCAGCGGCGGAACAGGGAGCCAGCCCCAGCATTTT.